The rows below give T cell receptor beta chains drawn from one sample of a study of cytotoxic CD8 clonotypes in ibrutinib-treated CLL. Assay used: immunoSEQ multiplex PCR; TCRdb lists only in-frame clones, some missing. This sample carries about 50,000 clones, roughly three fifths of them seen once, and the ten largest clones take approximately 30%. The material was PBMCs, obtained after 24 months of ibrutinib treatment. The receptors were gathered from a human donor with chronic lymphocytic leukemia. Both conserved end residues are part of each CDR3. A D gene is named only where the DNA matches it firmly. Part of the rows lack a size; the others show once, few, many or a class for expanded clones.

v_call	clone_size	j_call	d_call	cdr3_length	cdr3_nt	cdr3_aa
TRBV5-1	NA	TRBJ2-5	TRBD1	13	TGCGCCAGCACCGGGACAGGGCAAGAGACCCAGTACTTC	CASTGTGQETQYF
TRBV4-1	NA	TRBJ1-6	NA	16	TGCGCCAGCAGCCAAGATCTTGGGTCAAGACTATCACCCCTCCACTTT	CASSQDLGSRLSPLHF
TRBV5-1	NA	TRBJ2-4	TRBD1	14	TGCGCCAGCAGACCGGGACAGGGATTTGGAGTTCAGTACTTC	CASRPGQGFGVQYF
TRBV4-1	medium-sized	TRBJ2-3	TRBD2	17	TGCGCCAGCAGCCAAGGTCCTAGCGGGGGGGCGAGGGATACGCAGTATTTT	CASSQGPSGGARDTQYF
TRBV2	NA	TRBJ1-1	NA	14	TGTGCCAGCAGAGCCCCGCAGGGGTACGGTGAAGCTTTCTTT	CASRAPQGYGEAFF
TRBV10-3	NA	TRBJ2-5	TRBD2	15	TGTGCCATCAGTGACCCCAGCGGGGACCAAGAGACCCAGTACTTC	CAISDPSGDQETQYF
TRBV19	few	TRBJ1-5	NA	11	TGTGCCAGTGGAACGGGTCAGCCCCAGCATTTT	CASGTGQPQHF
TRBV5-4	few	TRBJ2-1	TRBD1	15	TGTGCCAGCAGCTTGGGTCAGGGGGCCTACAATGAGCAGTTCTTC	CASSLGQGAYNEQFF
TRBV7-9	NA	TRBJ1-1	NA	12	TGTGCCAGCAGCCCCAGTGAGGGCGAAGCTTTCTTT	CASSPSEGEAFF
TRBV5-1	many	TRBJ1-1	NA	13	TGCGCCAGCAGCTTGCGGGGGAGCACTGAAGCTTTCTTT	CASSLRGSTEAFF
TRBV19	NA	TRBJ2-1	NA	12	TGTGCCAGTCGGGGGACCAACAATGAGCAGTTCTTC	CASRGTNNEQFF
TRBV6-5	NA	TRBJ2-5	NA	11	TGTGCCAGCACCCTTTTTCCGACCCAGTACTTC	CASTLFPTQYF
TRBV11-2	NA	TRBJ2-7	NA	17	TGTGCCAGCAGCTTAGATGAGGCCCTCCCAGGTCTCTACGAGCAGTACTTC	CASSLDEALPGLYEQYF
TRBV18	NA	TRBJ1-1	TRBD1	14	TGTGCCAGCTCCCCAGGGACAGAGAACACTGAAGCTTTCTTT	CASSPGTENTEAFF
TRBV7-9	NA	TRBJ1-2	NA	14	TGTGCCAGCAGCCCTCGGGAAGGGGCCTATGGCTACACCTTC	CASSPREGAYGYTF
TRBV5-1	NA	TRBJ2-7	NA	11	TGCGCCAGCAGCTTGGTCAACGAGCAGTACTTC	CASSLVNEQYF
TRBV2	NA	TRBJ2-3	TRBD2	16	TGTGCCAGCACTGCGCCTAGCGGGGGGGCCGTGGGTACGCAGTATTTT	CASTAPSGGAVGTQYF
TRBV6-5	NA	TRBJ2-7	NA	13	TGTGCCAGCAGTTACTGGGGGGAGGACGAGCAGTACTTC	CASSYWGEDEQYF
TRBV11-3	NA	TRBJ2-3	TRBD2	14	TGTGCCAGCAGCGCCCCGGGGGAGGGGGATACGCAGTATTTT	CASSAPGEGDTQYF
TRBV7-9	many	TRBJ1-2	NA	12	TGTGCCAGCAGCTTCAGTAACTATGGCTACACCTTC	CASSFSNYGYTF
TRBV5-4	NA	TRBJ2-3	TRBD2	16	TGTGCCAGCAGCCGACTAGCGGGGCCTAGCACAGATACGCAGTATTTT	CASSRLAGPSTDTQYF
TRBV2	NA	TRBJ1-6	TRBD1	14	TGTGCCAGCAGGACGGGACAGTCTCAGTCACCCCTCCACTTT	CASRTGQSQSPLHF
TRBV9	NA	TRBJ2-3	TRBD2	20	TGTGCCAGCAGCGTAGGGGGTGGACCTAGCGGGCCCAAGGGCACAGATACGCAGTATTTT	CASSVGGGPSGPKGTDTQYF
TRBV25-1	NA	TRBJ2-3	TRBD2	14	TGTGCCAGCACACTAGCGGGGGGGTCAGATACGCAGTATTTT	CASTLAGGSDTQYF
TRBV11-3	NA	TRBJ2-1	TRBD2	19	TGTGCCAGCAGCAAAGAGGGACTAGCGATCGACCGCTCCTACAATGAGCAGTTCTTC	CASSKEGLAIDRSYNEQFF
TRBV29-1	many	TRBJ1-4	TRBD1	14	TGCAGCGTTGTTCTGGGACAGGGTAGTGAAAAACTGTTTTTT	CSVVLGQGSEKLFF
TRBV6-5	NA	TRBJ2-2	TRBD2	16	TGTGCCAGCAGTCACTCGGCGGGGGCGAACACCGGGGAGCTGTTTTTT	CASSHSAGANTGELFF
TRBV5-1	NA	TRBJ2-1	NA	16	TGCGCCAGCAGCTTGACCGCCGGCGGGGTAGAGAATGAGCAGTTCTTC	CASSLTAGGVENEQFF
TRBV2	NA	TRBJ2-2	NA	14	TGTGCCAGCAGTGAAGCGCGGAACACCGGGGAGCTGTTTTTT	CASSEARNTGELFF
TRBV5-4	NA	TRBJ1-6	NA	14	TGTGCCAGCAGCGGCCGGGACAAGAATTCACCCCTCCACTTT	CASSGRDKNSPLHF
TRBV20-1	NA	TRBJ1-5	NA	9	TGCAGTGTGGGTCAGCCCCAGCATTTT	CSVGQPQHF
TRBV5-4	NA	TRBJ2-1	TRBD2	16	TGTGCCAGCAGCCCCCGGGATAGCGGGGCGAGGAATGAGCAGTTCTTC	CASSPRDSGARNEQFF
TRBV5-6	NA	TRBJ1-2	TRBD1	13	TGTGCCAGCAGGGCGACAGGGAGCTATGGCTACACCTTC	CASRATGSYGYTF
TRBV7-9	once	TRBJ1-6	NA	16	TGTGCCAGCAGCTCCGGGGCCGGGACGGTCAATTCACCCCTCCACTTT	CASSSGAGTVNSPLHF
TRBV6-5	NA	TRBJ2-2	NA	16	TGTGCCAGCAGTTACTCGCTGAGTTCGGGAACCGGGGAGCTGTTTTTT	CASSYSLSSGTGELFF
TRBV6-1	NA	TRBJ1-2	TRBD1	17	TGTGCCAGCAGTGAAGGGGTAGGGACAGAGATCAACTATGGCTACACCTTC	CASSEGVGTEINYGYTF
TRBV25-1	few	TRBJ1-2	TRBD1	15	TGTGCCAGCAGTGATTCCCGGACAGGGGATCATGGCTACACCTTC	CASSDSRTGDHGYTF
TRBV11-2	NA	TRBJ1-4	TRBD1	18	TGTGCCAGCAGCCTAGACAGGGAACGGGGGATTTATAATGAAAAACTGTTTTTT	CASSLDRERGIYNEKLFF
TRBV18	many	TRBJ2-1	TRBD2	14	TGTGCCACCTCCCCCGGGGAGGGGTACAATGAGCAGTTCTTC	CATSPGEGYNEQFF
TRBV6-5	few	TRBJ1-2	TRBD1	13	TGTGCCAGCAGCAAAGGACAGGGACTTGGCTACACCTTC	CASSKGQGLGYTF
TRBV5-1	few	TRBJ2-3	TRBD2	16	TGCGCCAGCAGCTGGAAAACTAGCGGGGGCACAGATACGCAGTATTTT	CASSWKTSGGTDTQYF
TRBV6-5	NA	TRBJ1-2	NA	11	TGTGCCAGCAGCCCGCTATATGGCTACACCTTC	CASSPLYGYTF
TRBV9	few	TRBJ2-1	NA	14	TGTGCCAGCAGCGGGACGGGACTCACCGGGTTGCAGTTCTTC	CASSGTGLTGLQFF
TRBV19	NA	TRBJ1-2	NA	12	TGTGCCAGTAGGAACGGGGTCGCTGGCTACACCTTC	CASRNGVAGYTF
TRBV7-2	few	TRBJ2-7	NA	16	TGTGCCAGCAGCTTCCCCCTATTGCGGGGCCGGAACGAGCAGTACTTC	CASSFPLLRGRNEQYF
TRBV5-4	NA	TRBJ1-6	TRBD1	16	TGTGCCAGCAGCTCGGACCCCGGGACAGGAGGTTCACCCCTCCACTTT	CASSSDPGTGGSPLHF
TRBV6-1	NA	TRBJ2-3	NA	13	TGTGCCAGCCAAACCTCCGGCACAGATACGCAGTATTTT	CASQTSGTDTQYF
TRBV6-1	NA	TRBJ2-5	NA	13	TGTGCCAGCAGTTCGGAGTTTGGAGAGACCCAGTACTTC	CASSSEFGETQYF
TRBV10-2	NA	TRBJ2-7	NA	11	TGCGCCAGCAGGACACAGGGTGAGCAGTACTTC	CASRTQGEQYF
TRBV5-6	NA	TRBJ2-3	TRBD2	14	TGTGCCACCGATAGCGGGGGCCGGGCAGATACGCAGTATTTT	CATDSGGRADTQYF
TRBV6-5	NA	TRBJ2-3	TRBD2	15	TGTGCCAGCAGGGGACTAGCACCTAGCACAGATACGCAGTATTTT	CASRGLAPSTDTQYF
TRBV5-1	many	TRBJ2-1	TRBD2	18	TGCGCCAGCAGCTTGGCGGGGAGATGGCTAGCGGGATCCAATGAGCAGTTCTTC	CASSLAGRWLAGSNEQFF
TRBV7-6	NA	TRBJ2-1	TRBD2	17	TGTGCCAGCAGCTTAACTAGCGGGGGCCGTGCCTACAATGAGCAGTTCTTC	CASSLTSGGRAYNEQFF
TRBV2	few	TRBJ1-5	NA	15	TGTGCCACCACAGCGGGCCTCGAAAGCAATCAGCCCCAGCATTTT	CATTAGLESNQPQHF
TRBV5-1	NA	TRBJ1-4	TRBD1	19	TGCGCCAGCAGCTTGAAGGGGTCGACAGGGGCCCGGTTCGATGAAAAACTGTTTTTT	CASSLKGSTGARFDEKLFF